Listed below are T cell receptor beta chains from one sample, sequenced in a study of OX40 agonist ivuxolimab in advanced cancers. Repertoires were generated with immunoSEQ multiplex PCR, while TCRdb's copy carries only in-frame clones and drops some. The sample includes about 73,000 clones, 65% to 90% seen only once; the top ten take 0.6% to 0.8%. This material consisted of CD4+ or CD8+ T cells sorted from blood, taken in a trial of the OX40 agonist ivuxolimab. These receptors originate from an adult with an advanced solid tumor such as melanoma, head and neck, liver or kidney cancer. Each CDR3 is given with its conserved first and last residue. D genes are given only for firm matches. Size values are once, few and many counts, or a class for expanded clones, and some rows have none.

D	size	V	J	CDR3	DNA
TRBD1	.	TRBV30	TRBJ1-4	CASAWSDRGNLEKLFF	TGTGCCTCCGCATGGTCGGACAGGGGAAACTTAGAAAAACTGTTTTTT
TRBD2	.	TRBV11-2	TRBJ2-5	CASSFREGWETQYF	TGTGCCAGCAGCTTCAGGGAGGGTTGGGAGACCCAGTACTTC
.	.	TRBV19	TRBJ1-4	CASSIYGDEKLFF	TGTGCCAGTAGTATCTATGGGGATGAAAAACTGTTTTTT
.	.	TRBV7-6	TRBJ2-6	CAVRYSGANVLTF	TGTGCCGTCCGGTACTCTGGGGCCAACGTCCTGACTTTC
.	.	TRBV29-1	TRBJ1-1	CSASEGNTEAFF	TGCAGCGCGTCAGAGGGGAACACTGAAGCTTTCTTT
TRBD2	.	TRBV7-2	TRBJ2-3	CASSWTSDSTDTQYF	TGTGCCAGCAGCTGGACTAGCGATAGCACAGATACGCAGTATTTT
.	.	TRBV15	TRBJ2-3	CATSRRIRTDTQYF	TGTGCCACCAGCAGAAGGATTCGCACAGATACGCAGTATTTT
TRBD1	.	TRBV6-1	TRBJ2-6	CASTQGASGANILTF	TGTGCCAGCACCCAGGGGGCGTCGGGGGCCAACATCCTGACTTTC
TRBD1	.	TRBV7-8	TRBJ2-2	CASSTQGAANTGELFF	TGTGCCAGCAGCACTCAGGGGGCTGCGAACACCGGGGAGCTGTTTTTT
.	.	TRBV7-2	TRBJ2-3	CASSLELRDTQYF	TGTGCCAGCAGCTTAGAATTAAGGGATACGCAGTATTTT
TRBD1	.	TRBV29-1	TRBJ1-1	CSVVRTGLSEAFF	TGCAGCGTTGTGAGGACAGGTTTGTCTGAAGCTTTCTTT
.	.	TRBV6-5	TRBJ2-7	CASRTSYEQYF	TGTGCCAGCAGGACTAGCTACGAGCAGTACTTC
.	.	TRBV5-1	TRBJ2-1	CASSLQYNEQFF	TGCGCCAGCAGCTTGCAATACAATGAGCAGTTCTTC
.	.	TRBV5-1	TRBJ2-2	CASTPGLGGGSGNTGELFF	TGCGCCAGCACCCCCGGTCTGGGGGGTGGTTCCGGGAACACCGGGGAGCTGTTTTTT
.	.	TRBV7-2	TRBJ2-1	CASSLSQGSYNEQFF	TGTGCCAGCAGCTTAAGTCAGGGGAGCTACAATGAGCAGTTCTTC
.	.	TRBV6-5	TRBJ2-7	CASSYSTGEQYF	TGTGCCAGCAGTTACTCGACCGGAGAGCAGTACTTC
.	.	TRBV7-2	TRBJ1-1	CASSLATASGAFF	TGTGCCAGCAGCTTAGCAACGGCCTCGGGGGCTTTCTTT
.	.	TRBV29-1	TRBJ2-1	CSARVGTLYNEQFF	TGCAGCGCCAGAGTTGGGACCCTCTACAATGAGCAGTTCTTC
TRBD1	.	TRBV5-1	TRBJ2-5	CASRDRGGVQETQYF	TGCGCCAGCAGGGACAGGGGCGGGGTTCAGGAGACCCAGTACTTC
TRBD1	.	TRBV5-1	TRBJ1-1	CASSLGGTGGRSEAFF	TGCGCCAGCAGCTTGGGAGGGACAGGGGGACGGAGTGAAGCTTTCTTT
TRBD1	.	TRBV7-8	TRBJ2-1	CASRAGGESYNEQFF	TGTGCCAGCAGAGCAGGGGGCGAATCCTACAATGAGCAGTTCTTC
.	few	TRBV5-4	TRBJ2-5	CASSLERRQETQYF	TGTGCCAGCAGCCTCGAGAGGAGGCAAGAGACCCAGTACTTC
TRBD1	.	TRBV6-4	TRBJ2-1	CASSRDRANEQFF	TGTGCCAGCAGCAGAGACAGGGCGAATGAGCAGTTCTTC
.	.	TRBV6-6	TRBJ2-5	CASRTDSPLQYF	TGTGCCAGCAGAACGGACTCCCCCCTCCAGTACTTC
.	medium-sized	TRBV2	TRBJ2-7	CASSDVGSYEQYF	TGTGCCAGCAGTGATGTCGGCAGCTACGAGCAGTACTTC
TRBD2	.	TRBV7-2	TRBJ2-7	CASSSEGGSGRAMSYEQYF	TGTGCCAGCAGCTCTGAGGGGGGTAGCGGGAGGGCCATGTCCTACGAGCAGTACTTC
.	.	TRBV6-1	TRBJ2-5	CASSEQGGWETQYF	TGTGCCAGCAGTGAACAGGGGGGCTGGGAGACCCAGTACTTC
.	once	TRBV27	TRBJ2-3	CASSLDLASDTQYF	TGTGCCAGCAGTTTGGACCTAGCGTCAGATACGCAGTATTTT
.	.	TRBV9	TRBJ1-6	CASSAGSSSYNSPLHF	TGTGCCAGCAGCGCCGGGTCTAGCTCCTATAATTCACCCCTCCACTTT
.	.	TRBV7-2	TRBJ2-7	CASSLGTLDDEQYF	TGTGCCAGCAGCTTAGGCACCCTTGACGACGAGCAGTACTTC
.	.	TRBV6-6	TRBJ1-1	CASNRGGEAFF	TGTGCCAGCAATCGAGGGGGGGAAGCTTTCTTT
TRBD1	.	TRBV5-1	TRBJ2-7	CASSFGQGGEQYF	TGCGCCAGCAGCTTTGGACAGGGTGGTGAGCAGTACTTC
.	.	TRBV7-3	TRBJ1-6	CASSLTGNRDNSPLHF	TGTGCCAGCAGCTTAACGGGGAACAGGGATAATTCACCCCTCCACTTT
TRBD1	.	TRBV27	TRBJ2-1	CASTGLGTGYNEQFF	TGTGCCAGCACCGGCCTCGGGACAGGGTACAATGAGCAGTTCTTC